The 18 T cell receptor beta chains below all came from one sample that was sequenced in a study of shared clonotypes between healthy human individuals. Only in-frame clones appear in the TCRdb table, and some are missing; sequencing was by immunoSEQ multiplex PCR. The sample includes roughly 96,000 clones, approximately 51% seen only once; the top ten take more than 13%. The sequenced sample consisted of PBMCs. The receptor source for this set is a woman aged 40 to 49 in good health. Some clones in this sample may be carry-over from other donors' samples.

As for this clone: Just one base apart from a much larger clone, this may be a read error. The chain uses TRBV5-1 and TRBJ2-5; D is possibly TRBD2 (6 bases). Near its end, the DNA agrees better with TRBJ2-7, so the J call may be wrong. CDR3 length equals 13 residues. In germline, CDR1 is SGHRS, CDR2 YFSETQ. The DNA of the CDR3 is TGCGCCAGCAGCCTCATGGTGCGGGGCGAGCAGTACTTC. It codes for CASSLMVRGEQYF.

In this sample, this clone turned up many times. The rearrangement joins TRBV27 to TRBJ1-1; 8 nucleotides match TRBD1. The CDR3 runs 17 residues. After removal of 6 bases from V and 5 bases from J, the junction contained 17 bases not matched to a gene. CDR1 and CDR2 from the germline V gene are MNHEY and SMNVEV (reference sequence). The CDR3 sequence: CASRRTGRGSRDTEAFF. In nucleotides, the CDR3 is TGTGCCAGCAGGCGGACAGGGCGCGGGTCGAGGGATACTGAAGCTTTCTTT.

This clone was recorded a few times. CDR3 nucleotide sequence: TGTGCCAGCAGCTCCCTGGCCGGGGAGCTGTTTTTT. This sequence encodes CASSSLAGELFF. The rearrangement links TRBV7-9 to TRBJ2-2; no clear D gene. Trimming stripped 4 bases from V and 6 bases from J, with 6 bases between. Per the germline V gene, CDR1 is SEHNR and CDR2 is FQNEAQ (reference sequence). The CDR3 has 12 residues.

This clone was detected many times. The rearrangement joins TRBV2 to TRBJ2-3; TRBD1 might be the D (5 bases). CDR1 is SNHLY, CDR2 FYNNEI, per germline. This CDR3 has 16 amino acids. The V end was cut by 2 bases, the J end by 5 bases, with 17 bases between. CDR3 DNA: TGTGCCAGCAGTGAAAGGGCTTCCCAGCAGGGAGATACGCAGTATTTT. Translated: CASSERASQQGDTQYF.

The chain carries TRBV7-6 and TRBJ2-5, with D possibly TRBD2 on 5 matching bases. The J call may be wrong; the DNA end is better matched by TRBJ2-7. This CDR3 comprises 13 residues. From germline, CDR1 is SGHVS and CDR2 FNYEAQ. The CDR3, as DNA: TGTGCCAGCAGCTACGGACTCAACTACGAGCAGTACTTC. This encodes CASSYGLNYEQYF.

As for this clone: With only one base between it and a far larger clone, this is likely a read error. The same CDR3 arises from other DNA sequences in this sample as well. The gene calls are TRBV29-1 and TRBJ1-1; tentatively, D is TRBD1 (6 bases). Germline V gene data show CDR1 as SQVTM and CDR2 as ANQGSEA. This CDR3 has 13 residues. CDR3 in DNA: TGTAGCGCTTACCGGGACAAGGATGCTGAAGCTTTCTTT. This translates into CSAYRDKDAEAFF.

V gene TRBV5-4 combines with J gene TRBJ2-1; 7 bases line up with TRBD2. This CDR3 contains 14 residues. V gave up 6 bases and J gave up 6 bases; unmatched junction bases: 9. From germline, CDR1 is SGHNT and CDR2 YYREEE (reference sequence). The CDR3 region is CASTLREGFNEQFF. CDR3 bases: TGTGCCAGCACCCTGAGGGAGGGCTTCAATGAGCAGTTCTTC.

V is TRBV7-9 and J is TRBJ2-2, with TRBD2 as a possible D gene (6 bases). Trimming took 0 bases from V and 5 from J, leaving 7 bases between them. The CDR3 sequence is 14 residues long. Germline CDR1 is SEHNR and CDR2 is FQNEAQ (reference sequence). The CDR3 DNA sequence: TGTGCCAGCAGCTTAGCGGGAGGTACCGGGGAGCTGTTTTTT. It yields the protein CASSLAGGTGELFF.

This clone was counted many times. The chain combines TRBV4-2 with TRBJ2-1; D not certain. CDR1 and CDR2 from the germline V gene are LGHNA and YNFKEQ. The CDR3 has 14 residues. V lost 1 base to trimming and J lost 7 bases, with 11 bases between them. The CDR3 nucleotides are TGTGCCAGCAGCCAAGGCCAGGAAGTAAATGAGCAGTTCTTC. It specifies CASSQGQEVNEQFF.

This clone was recorded only once. Just one base apart from a much larger clone, this may be a read error. The chain couples TRBV11-3 to TRBJ2-7; a possible D gene is TRBD1 (5 bases). The CDR3 spans 12 residues. Trimming stripped 5 bases from V and 3 bases from J, with 8 bases between. Germline V gene sequence: CDR1 SGHNT, CDR2 YENEEA. CDR3: CASSPDNYEQYF. For the CDR3, the DNA is TGTGCCAGCAGCCCGGACAACTACGAGCAGTACTTC.

The rearrangement uses TRBV4-3 and TRBJ1-1; D not resolved. This CDR3 is built from 15 residues. In germline, CDR1 is LGHNA, CDR2 YSLEER. V gave up 2 bases and J gave up 0 bases, with 10 bases separating them. CDR3 nucleotides: TGCGCCAGCAGCCAAATGCTGACGGTGAACACTGAAGCTTTCTTT. Amino acids: CASSQMLTVNTEAFF.

The chain employs TRBV6-5 and TRBJ2-7, with D perhaps matching TRBD2 (5 bases). The ends were cut back, 6 bases at V and 0 bases at J, with 12 bases in the middle. The CDR3 is made up of 14 amino acids. Germline loops: CDR1 MNHEY, CDR2 SVGAGI. The CDR3 loop reads CASRAGVSSYEQYF. DNA for the CDR3: TGTGCCAGCAGAGCCGGGGTGAGCTCCTACGAGCAGTACTTC.

In regard to this clone: Germline and junction disagree at one end, which may indicate a read error. The chain recombines TRBV28 with TRBJ2-7; 9 positions agree with TRBD2. The CDR3 length is 12 residues. Germline V lookup: CDR1 MDHEN, CDR2 SYDVKM. DNA of the CDR3: TGTGCCAGCAGTCTCCCGCCGGGACTAGCAATGTTC. Translating it yields CASSLPPGLAMF.

The genes are TRBV29-1 and TRBJ1-2; 7 nucleotides align to TRBD1. The trim removed 8 bases at V and 4 bases at J, leaving 7 bases unmatched. Germline V lookup: CDR1 SQVTM, CDR2 ANQGSEA. This CDR3 spans 12 amino acids. The CDR3 nucleotides read TGCAGCACCCAGGGGGACGGCTATGGCTACACCTTC. It is translated as CSTQGDGYGYTF.

This clone was seen a few times. This rearrangement joins TRBV5-4 to TRBJ2-7, with 7 bases that match TRBD1. Germline lookup yields CDR1 SGHNT and CDR2 YYREEE (reference sequence). V lost 2 bases to trimming and J lost 1 base; unmatched junction nucleotides: 3. The CDR3 loop spans 14 amino acids. The CDR3 DNA follows: TGTGCCAGCAGCTTAGGACAGGTTTCCTACGAGCAGTACTTC. Amino acids: CASSLGQVSYEQYF.

This clone was picked up a small number of times. The chain is built from TRBV10-3 and TRBJ1-2; D is possibly TRBD1 (6 bases). The CDR3 covers 13 residues. Germline V gene sequence: CDR1 ENHRY, CDR2 SYGVKD. V lost 6 bases, J lost 2 bases, and 10 bases lay in between. This CDR3 reads CAISGGTNYGYTF. CDR3 nucleotides: TGTGCCATCAGCGGGGGCACCAACTATGGCTACACCTTC.

This rearrangement joins TRBV4-3 to TRBJ2-3; possible D gene TRBD2, 6 bases. The CDR3 runs 19 residues. Trimming cost V 0 bases and J 5 bases, with 24 bases left between them. Per germline, CDR1 LGHNA and CDR2 YSLEER. CDR3 loop: CASSQDANPGGASLDTQYF. For the CDR3, the DNA is TGCGCCAGCAGCCAAGATGCGAATCCCGGAGGGGCTAGCTTAGATACGCAGTATTTT.

On this clone: This could be a read error, since a much larger clone is one nucleotide away. This chain joins TRBV10-3 and TRBJ1-4; 7 nucleotides align to TRBD1. J was trimmed by 8 bases and V by 2 bases; bases with no gene match: 5. The length of the CDR3 is 14 residues. The germline V gene has CDR1 ENHRY and CDR2 SYGVKD. The CDR3 region has the DNA TGTGCCATCAGTGAGGCAGGGGGGGGCGAAAAACTGTTTTTT. It yields the protein CAISEAGGGEKLFF.